This T cell receptor (beta chain) was captured by sequencing in a study of blood T cell repertoires in COVID-19. Per the germline V gene, CDR1 is MDHEN and CDR2 is SYDVKM. The ends were cut back, 5 bases at V and 2 bases at J, with 7 bases in the middle. CDR3 length: 12 residues. Profiled with immunoSEQ multiplex PCR; TCRdb holds only in-frame clones, not every one. Here the sample spans 170,000 or so clones, over 80% being singletons. The V and J genes are TRBV28 and TRBJ2-7; no firm D call. Source material: peripheral blood. The clonotype was recovered from a woman in her 40s with COVID-19, enrolled during active disease. The CDR3 coding sequence is TGTGCCAGCAGTCCCCAAACCTACGAGCAGTACTTC. Translated: CASSPQTYEQYF. The full variable domain, completed using reference TRBV28 and TRBJ2-7, is DVKVTQSSRYLVKRTGEKVFLECVQDMDHENMFWYRQDPGLGLRLIYFSYDVKMKEKGDIPEGYSVSREKKERFSLILESASTNQTSMYLCASSPQTYEQYFGPGTRLTVT.